The rows below give T cell receptor beta chains drawn from one sample of a study of PD-1 blockade in classical Hodgkin lymphoma. Only in-frame clones appear in the TCRdb table, and some are missing; sequencing was by immunoSEQ multiplex PCR. The repertoire holds approximately 100,000 clones, with roughly 92% as singletons. Sequencing used peripheral blood mononuclear cells (PBMCs), obtained at baseline. The receptors come from a human donor with classical Hodgkin lymphoma. The CDR3 runs from the conserved cysteine through the conserved F or W. The D gene is left open where the match is weak. Where a row states a size, it is once, few, many or the class of an expanded clone; other rows omit it.

>NA|NA|TRBJ1-2|TRBV10-2
CASSTGALGYGYTF
TGCGCCAGCAGCACGGGGGCTTTGGGATATGGCTACACCTTC
>NA|NA|TRBJ2-1|TRBV5-1
CASTRQDWLGGQFF
TGCGCCAGCACCAGGCAGGATTGGTTGGGTGGGCAGTTCTTC
>NA|once|TRBJ1-4|TRBV7-6
CASSLVALGRGLEKLFF
TGTGCCAGCAGCTTAGTTGCCCTCGGGAGGGGACTCGAAAAACTGTTTTTT
>NA|NA|TRBJ1-2|TRBV29-1
CSVDGRLDYGYTF
TGCAGCGTTGACGGTAGACTGGACTATGGCTACACCTTC
>NA|NA|TRBJ2-3|TRBV21-1
CASSLGGLSVAPISTDTQYF
TGTGCCAGCAGTCTAGGAGGGCTTTCAGTGGCCCCTATAAGCACAGATACGCAGTATTTT
>TRBD1|NA|TRBJ1-2|TRBV5-1
CASSLAGTGNYGYTF
TGCGCCAGCAGCTTGGCCGGGACAGGGAACTATGGCTACACCTTC
>TRBD1|NA|TRBJ1-2|TRBV6-1
CASSLSGQGNYGYTF
TGTGCCAGCAGTTTATCGGGACAGGGCAACTATGGCTACACCTTC
>NA|NA|TRBJ2-3|TRBV7-8
CASSSTFGDTQYF
TGTGCCAGCAGCTCTACCTTCGGGGATACGCAGTATTTT
>NA|NA|TRBJ2-7|TRBV5-6
CASSLGHLSEQYF
TGTGCCAGCAGCTTGGGACACCTTAGCGAGCAGTACTTC
>NA|NA|TRBJ1-1|TRBV20-1
CSASRVTEAFF
TGCAGTGCTAGCCGGGTCACTGAAGCTTTCTTT
>TRBD1|NA|TRBJ1-3|TRBV28
CASKARGLGSSGNTIYF
TGTGCCAGCAAGGCCAGGGGGCTAGGAAGCTCCGGAAACACCATATATTTT
>NA|NA|TRBJ1-1|TRBV29-1
CSVDTGMNTEAFF
TGCAGCGTTGATACGGGGATGAACACTGAAGCTTTCTTT
>TRBD1|NA|TRBJ2-7|TRBV29-1
CSVDTGQGANEQYF
TGCAGCGTTGACACCGGACAGGGGGCCAACGAGCAGTACTTC
>NA|NA|TRBJ1-5|TRBV19
CASSPLDGGNQPQHF
TGTGCCAGTAGTCCCCTGGATGGGGGCAACCAGCCCCAGCATTTT
>NA|once|TRBJ1-3|TRBV5-6
CASSLWTSGNTIYF
TGTGCCAGCAGCTTGTGGACCTCTGGAAACACCATATATTTT
>NA|NA|TRBJ1-5|TRBV7-9
CASSTSVGSNQPQHF
TGTGCCAGCAGCACCTCGGTCGGGAGCAATCAGCCCCAGCATTTT
>NA|NA|TRBJ2-7|TRBV5-1
CASSAQGSSEQYF
TGCGCCAGCAGCGCACAGGGATCCAGCGAGCAGTACTTC
>NA|NA|TRBJ1-4|TRBV7-9
CASSERGVREKLFF
TGTGCCAGCAGTGAAAGGGGGGTTCGGGAAAAACTGTTTTTT
>NA|NA|TRBJ2-7|TRBV30
CAWSVRRFRGQYEQYF
TGTGCCTGGAGTGTACGACGGTTCAGGGGACAATACGAGCAGTACTTC
>NA|NA|TRBJ2-7|TRBV30
CAWIPGAGSYEQYF
TGTGCCTGGATCCCGGGGGCGGGCTCCTACGAGCAGTACTTC
>NA|NA|TRBJ2-7|TRBV5-4
CASSYGSGAGRGEQYF
TGTGCCAGCAGCTACGGCTCTGGGGCAGGGCGGGGCGAGCAGTACTTC
>NA|NA|TRBJ2-3|TRBV2
CATLNRDDTDTQYF
TGTGCCACCCTAAACCGGGACGACACAGATACGCAGTATTTT
>NA|NA|TRBJ1-5|TRBV5-1
CASSLFGRGDQPQHF
TGCGCCAGCAGCTTGTTCGGACGGGGTGATCAGCCCCAGCATTTT
>NA|NA|TRBJ1-1|TRBV18
CASSPQGNTEAFF
TGTGCCAGCTCACCCCAGGGGAACACTGAAGCTTTCTTT
>TRBD2|NA|TRBJ2-3|TRBV5-1
CASSSSGASTDTQYF
TGCGCCAGCAGCTCTAGCGGTGCTAGCACAGATACGCAGTATTTT
>TRBD2|once|TRBJ2-5|TRBV5-1
CASSLGLAGGQETQYF
TGCGCCAGCAGCTTGGGACTAGCGGGAGGACAAGAGACCCAGTACTTC
>NA|once|TRBJ1-2|TRBV6-6
CASSYSRFPPNYGYTF
TGTGCCAGCAGTTACTCGAGGTTCCCCCCAAACTATGGCTACACCTTC
>TRBD1|NA|TRBJ1-4|TRBV6-1
CASSEWWGTGNEKLFF
TGTGCCAGCAGTGAATGGTGGGGGACAGGGAATGAAAAACTGTTTTTT
>NA|NA|TRBJ1-1|TRBV7-9
CASSHMDSHTEAFF
TGTGCCAGCAGTCACATGGACAGCCACACTGAAGCTTTCTTT
>NA|NA|TRBJ2-5|TRBV29-1
CSVDPRGSRETQYF
TGCAGCGTTGACCCGAGGGGTAGCAGAGAGACCCAGTACTTC
>NA|NA|TRBJ1-2|TRBV30
CAWRVSPSGGYTF
TGTGCCTGGAGGGTCAGTCCCTCGGGTGGCTACACCTTC
>TRBD2|once|TRBJ2-1|TRBV5-1
CASSFLGSGGRIIGNEQFF
TGCGCCAGCAGCTTTCTCGGTTCTGGCGGGAGGATTATCGGAAATGAGCAGTTCTTC
>NA|NA|TRBJ1-1|TRBV19
CASRGVLGGAWGMNTEAFF
TGTGCCAGTAGAGGGGTTTTGGGGGGCGCCTGGGGGATGAACACTGAAGCTTTCTTT
>TRBD1|NA|TRBJ1-4|TRBV9
CASSVRTGGEKLFF
TGTGCCAGCAGCGTTCGGACAGGGGGGGAAAAACTGTTTTTT
>NA|NA|TRBJ1-1|TRBV27
CASSRQAWDTEAFF
TGTGCCAGCAGCCGACAGGCTTGGGACACTGAAGCTTTCTTT
>NA|NA|TRBJ1-1|TRBV28
CASSLFRGEAFF
TGTGCCAGCAGTTTATTTCGTGGGGAAGCTTTCTTT
>NA|few|TRBJ1-5|TRBV19
CASSMSGIGNQPQHF
TGTGCCAGTAGTATGTCCGGGATCGGCAATCAGCCCCAGCATTTT
>TRBD2|NA|TRBJ2-7|TRBV18
CASSPYRTSGGYEQYF
TGTGCCAGCTCACCGTATAGGACTAGCGGAGGCTACGAGCAGTACTTC
>NA|NA|TRBJ2-7|TRBV2
CASSEREASYEQYF
TGTGCCAGCAGTGAAAGGGAGGCGTCCTACGAGCAGTACTTC
>NA|NA|TRBJ2-2|TRBV10-1
CASSDNIDSNTGELFF
TGCGCCAGCAGTGATAATATAGACTCGAACACCGGGGAGCTGTTTTTT
>NA|NA|TRBJ1-2|TRBV7-9
CASSLGDPRRYGYTF
TGTGCCAGCAGCTTAGGGGACCCCCGGAGGTATGGCTACACCTTC
>NA|NA|TRBJ2-7|TRBV6-1
CASSEIDRQEQYF
TGTGCCAGCAGTGAAATTGACCGCCAGGAGCAGTACTTC
>TRBD2|NA|TRBJ2-7|TRBV28
CASSWAAGVDEQYF
TGTGCCAGCAGTTGGGCGGCGGGAGTTGACGAGCAGTACTTC
>TRBD1|NA|TRBJ2-1|TRBV5-1
CASSFGQGSYNEQFF
TGCGCCAGCAGCTTCGGACAGGGATCCTACAATGAGCAGTTCTTC
>NA|NA|TRBJ1-5|TRBV2
CASSDIASNQPQHF
TGTGCCAGCAGCGACATCGCCAGCAATCAGCCCCAGCATTTT
>NA|NA|TRBJ2-1|TRBV27
CASSPNSVPYNEQFF
TGTGCCAGCAGTCCGAATAGCGTACCCTACAATGAGCAGTTCTTC
>NA|few|TRBJ1-1|TRBV7-9
CASSLGGGRSNTEAFF
TGTGCCAGCAGCTTAGGTGGCGGCAGGTCGAACACTGAAGCTTTCTTT
>NA|NA|TRBJ2-6|TRBV19
CASSTVFGRAGANVLTF
TGTGCCAGTTCGACTGTTTTCGGAAGGGCTGGGGCCAACGTCCTGACTTTC